These 21 T cell receptor beta chains came from one sample sequenced in a study of regulatory T cells in long-lasting Graves disease. Time point indicated: newly diagnosed GD, antithyroid drugs for less than 3 months. RNA extracted from PBMCs served as the sequencing template. Investigators prepared the TCR beta libraries by applying iRepertoire HTBI primers and Arm-PCR of CDR3 regions. TCRdb re-analysed the multiplex PCR reads in MiXCR, keeping a single row per CDR3 protein. This sample carries hundreds of thousands of distinct CDR3 sequences, around 17% of them seen once, and the ten largest clones take approximately 18%. The data also belong to a second study, concerning T cells in Graves' hyperthyroidism and ophthalmopathy.

The material was peripheral blood mononuclear cells (PBMCs), obtained at new diagnosis, from a patient treated with antithyroid drugs. The receptors originated from a woman aged 25-40 years with Graves disease.

This clonotype was recorded once. DNA for the CDR3: TGTGCCAGTAGCCCAATGTGGAGCAATCAGCCCCAGCATTTT. This codes for CASSPMWSNQPQHF. The chain has TRBV19 and TRBJ1-5, with D unresolved. Trimming removed 6 bases from V and 1 base from J, with 10 bases in between. Germline values: CDR1 LNHDA, CDR2 SQIVND (reference sequence). The CDR3 is made up of 14 amino acids.

The chain couples TRBV28 to TRBJ2-1; 8 nucleotides line up with TRBD2. The CDR3 runs to 18 residues. Germline CDR1 and CDR2: MDHEN and SYDVKM. V trimming: 5 bases; J trimming: 0 bases; junction bases outside the gene matches: 12. CDR3 DNA sequence: TGTGCCAGCAGTCCCACCGGGACTAGAATCGGCTCCTACAATGAGCAGTTCTTC. Encoded protein: CASSPTGTRIGSYNEQFF.

Only a few counts were recorded for this clonotype. The chain couples TRBV20-1 to TRBJ2-2; 7 nucleotides align to TRBD2. V lost 5 bases to trimming and J lost 7 bases; unmatched junction nucleotides: 7. In germline, CDR1 is DFQATT, CDR2 SNEGSKA (reference sequence). The CDR3 spans 13 residues. The CDR3 region has the DNA TGCAGTGCTGGCGGGAGATTGGTCGGGGAGCTGTTTTTT. It is translated as CSAGGRLVGELFF.

Comment on this clonotype: This may come from a read error, since a much larger clone is one base off. This chain links TRBV6-1 with TRBJ1-4, with D possibly TRBD1 on 6 matching bases. The CDR3 loop spans 14 amino acids. The V end was cut by 8 bases, the J end by 4 bases, with 14 bases between. Germline CDR1 and CDR2: MNHNS and SASEGT. CDR3 DNA: TGTGCCAGCGGACAGCCAGGGAATAATGAAAAACTGTTTTTT. The encoded protein is CASGQPGNNEKLFF.

A word on this clonotype: One base away lies a much larger clone, so this may be a sequencing read error. The chain uses TRBV28 and TRBJ1-4; D is ambiguous. From germline, CDR1 is MDHEN and CDR2 SYDVKM. This CDR3 region has 14 residues. V gave up 5 bases and J gave up 7 bases, with 14 bases separating them. The CDR3 coding sequence is TGTGCCAGCAGTACACTTACCTCTGGTGAAAAACTGTTTTTT. Its protein is CASSTLTSGEKLFF.

This clonotype appeared a few times. The chain carries TRBV13 and TRBJ1-1; D uncertain. V gave up 2 bases and J gave up 8 bases, with 3 bases separating them. Germline V lookup: CDR1 PRHDT, CDR2 FYEKMQ (reference sequence). This CDR3 has 10 amino acids. This CDR3 is CASSLLEAFF. As DNA, the CDR3 is TGTGCCAGCAGCTTATTAGAAGCTTTCTTT.

In its sample, this clonotype was seen a few times. The rearrangement joins TRBV24-1 to TRBJ2-3, with 13 bases matching TRBD2. Losses at the gene ends were 4 bases for V and 8 bases for J; bases not matched to a gene: 23. Germline CDR1 is KGHDR and CDR2 is SFDVKD. CDR3 length equals 21 residues. The CDR3 coding sequence is TGTGCCACCAGTGAGGCCCGGGACAGGAGCGGGACTAGCGGGAAAGGCGGTACGCAGTATTTT. It translates to CATSEARDRSGTSGKGGTQYF.

This clonotype was picked up many times. The chain couples TRBV5-1 to TRBJ1-1; tentatively, D is TRBD1 (6 bases). This CDR3 comprises 14 residues. Germline-derived CDR1 and CDR2 are SGHRS and YFSETQ. Trimming took 4 bases from V and 2 from J, leaving 12 bases between them. The CDR3 nucleotides read TGCGCCAGCAGCGCGAACAGGGCTAACACTGAAGCTTTCTTT. The encoded protein is CASSANRANTEAFF.

This rearrangement joins TRBV11-2 to TRBJ2-1; D may be TRBD1 or TRBD2 (5 bases each). The V gene lost 6 bases and the J gene lost 9 bases, with 21 bases spanning the gap. CDR1 and CDR2 (germline): SGHAT, FQNNGV. CDR3 size: 15 residues. The CDR3 sequence is CASRPWDRKEGEQFF. As DNA, the CDR3 is TGTGCCAGCAGGCCCTGGGACCGAAAAGAAGGTGAGCAGTTCTTC.

This clonotype was seen a handful of times. This chain uses TRBV18 with TRBJ1-6; D unclear. Deletions cut 6 bases from V and 8 bases from J, with 8 bases between. The CDR3 extends over 12 amino acids. Germline CDR1 KGHSH, CDR2 LQKENI. CDR3 DNA: TGTGCCAGCTCCCGACGGGATTCACCCCTCCACTTT. Translation: CASSRRDSPLHF.

This clonotype was recorded at least ten times. V is TRBV2 and J is TRBJ2-7; TRBD2 aligns across 13 bases. Germline V CDR1 and CDR2: SNHLY, FYNNEI. This CDR3 comprises 14 residues. Losses at the gene ends were 8 bases for V and 4 bases for J; bases not matched to a gene: 5. The chain's CDR3 is CASGRTSGSYEQYF. The CDR3 DNA follows: TGTGCCAGCGGGCGGACTAGCGGGAGTTACGAGCAGTACTTC.

The rearrangement uses TRBV20-1 and TRBJ1-5; TRBD1 aligns across 10 bases. The germline V gene encodes CDR1 DFQATT and CDR2 SNEGSKA (reference sequence). J was trimmed by 6 bases and V by 4 bases; bases with no gene match: 9. The CDR3 extends over 15 amino acids. The CDR3: CSAKKTGGVGQPQHF. CDR3 DNA: TGCAGTGCTAAAAAGACAGGGGGCGTAGGTCAGCCCCAGCATTTT.

The sample holds a few counts of this clonotype. This CDR3 is CASSIYAGAAEAFF. The CDR3 region has the DNA TGTGCCAGTAGTATCTACGCAGGGGCGGCTGAAGCTTTCTTT. This chain joins TRBV19 and TRBJ1-1, with TRBD1 as a possible D gene (6 bases). With 3 bases removed from V and 6 bases from J, the gap between germline ends came to 14 bases. Per germline, CDR1 LNHDA and CDR2 SQIVND (reference sequence). This CDR3 comprises 14 residues.

This clonotype was observed a single time. CDR3 amino acids: CASSEIDRANEQYF. The CDR3 DNA reads TGTGCCAGCAGTGAAATCGACAGGGCCAACGAGCAGTACTTC. V and J are TRBV25-1 and TRBJ2-7, with TRBD1 identical over 7 bases. The CDR3 is made up of 14 amino acids. The V gene's germline CDR1 is MGHDK and CDR2 SYGVNS. The ends lost 2 bases at V and 5 bases at J; junction bases unmatched: 6.

This clonotype showed up many times. This chain links TRBV6-2 or TRBV6-3 with TRBJ2-1, with no clear D. The CDR3 consists of 16 residues. V was pared by 0 bases and J by 6 bases, with 15 bases between. The germline V gene has CDR1 MNHEY and CDR2 SVGEGT. The CDR3 reads CASSYSGLNPGNEQFF. CDR3 coding DNA: TGTGCCAGCAGTTACTCAGGGCTGAACCCCGGCAATGAGCAGTTCTTC.

J is TRBJ1-2 and V is TRBV28; D may be TRBD1 (6 bases). CDR3 length: 14 amino acids. Trimming removed 4 bases at V and 6 bases at J, with 15 bases between. CDR1 is MDHEN and CDR2 is SYDVKM in the germline V gene. The CDR3: CASSSGAGIHGYTF. The CDR3 DNA sequence: TGTGCCAGCAGTTCAGGGGCGGGAATTCATGGCTACACCTTC.

About this clonotype itself: This may be a read error, as it is one base from a much larger clone. The conserved phenylalanine or tryptophan normally closing the CDR3 is absent here, so this likely arose from a read error. The chain links TRBV6-1 to TRBJ1-5; D is uncertain. Trimming took off 10 bases at V and 3 bases at J, with 13 bases between the two ends. CDR1 and CDR2 (germline): MNHNS, SASEGT. The CDR3 loop spans 13 amino acids. The CDR3 sequence is CAIQPPANQPQHY. The CDR3 DNA reads as TGTGCCATTCAACCCCCCGCCAATCAGCCCCAGCATTAT.

This clonotype turned up a few times. This rearrangement joins TRBV12-3 or TRBV12-4 to TRBJ2-1; maybe TRBD1 (6 bases). CDR3 size: 15 residues. V shed 8 bases and J shed 4 bases, with 18 bases lying between them. CDR3 loop: CASLKGHQKYNEQFF. The CDR3 DNA reads as TGTGCCAGCTTAAAGGGACACCAGAAATACAATGAGCAGTTCTTC.

This clonotype was observed many times. The chain combines TRBV28 with TRBJ2-3, with a possible D match to TRBD2 (7 bases). V was cut by 5 bases and J by 3 bases, with 18 bases left in between. Germline CDR1 is MDHEN and CDR2 is SYDVKM. CDR3 length equals 16 residues. The CDR3 nucleotides are TGTGCCAGCAGTCCTCCTTGGGGGAGGGGGACAGATACGCAGTATTTT. It specifies CASSPPWGRGTDTQYF.

A single count supports this clonotype. The chain carries TRBV18 and TRBJ2-5; weak D call: TRBD2 (5 bases). Trimming removed 3 bases from V and 2 bases from J, with 16 bases in between. The CDR3 runs to 16 residues. The germline CDR1 and CDR2 sequences are KGHSH and LQKENI. The CDR3 reads CASSPSTRPGQETQYF. The CDR3 DNA follows: TGTGCCAGCTCACCCTCAACCCGACCGGGGCAAGAGACCCAGTACTTC.

Many counts were recorded for this clonotype. The chain is built from TRBV7-9 and TRBJ2-3; 14 bases are a match to TRBD2. Trimming took 4 bases from V and 14 from J; bases not matched to a gene: 8. The CDR3 contains 14 residues. From germline, CDR1 is SEHNR and CDR2 FQNEAQ (reference sequence). DNA of the CDR3: TGTGCCAGCAGCTCACAGGGACTAGCGGGAGATTTGTATTTT. Translating gives CASSSQGLAGDLYF.